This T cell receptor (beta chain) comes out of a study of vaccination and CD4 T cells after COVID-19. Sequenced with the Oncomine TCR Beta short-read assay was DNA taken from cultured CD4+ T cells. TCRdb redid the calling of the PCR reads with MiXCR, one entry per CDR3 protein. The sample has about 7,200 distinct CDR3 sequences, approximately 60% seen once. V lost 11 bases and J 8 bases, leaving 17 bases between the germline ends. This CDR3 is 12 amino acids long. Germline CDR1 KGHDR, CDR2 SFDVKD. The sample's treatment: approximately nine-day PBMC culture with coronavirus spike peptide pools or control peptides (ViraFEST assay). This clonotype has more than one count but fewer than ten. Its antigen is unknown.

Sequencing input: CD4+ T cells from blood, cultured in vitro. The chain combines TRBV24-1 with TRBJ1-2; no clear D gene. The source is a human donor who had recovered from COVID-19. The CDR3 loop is CASTREGEGYTF. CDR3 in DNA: TGTGCCAGTACGCGGGAAGGAGAAGGCTACACCTTC.